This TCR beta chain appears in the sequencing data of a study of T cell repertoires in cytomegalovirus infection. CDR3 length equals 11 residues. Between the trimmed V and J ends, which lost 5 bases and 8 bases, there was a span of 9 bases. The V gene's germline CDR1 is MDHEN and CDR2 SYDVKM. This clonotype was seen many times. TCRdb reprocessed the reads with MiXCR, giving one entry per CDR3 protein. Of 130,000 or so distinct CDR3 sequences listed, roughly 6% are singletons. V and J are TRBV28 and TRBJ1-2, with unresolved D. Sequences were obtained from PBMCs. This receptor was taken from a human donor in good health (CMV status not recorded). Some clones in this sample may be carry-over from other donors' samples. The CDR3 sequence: CASSGTRGYTF. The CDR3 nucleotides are TGTGCCAGCAGTGGTACTCGGGGCTACACCTTC.